The 7 T cell receptor beta chains presented below share a single source sample, sequenced in a study of T cell changes during pregnancy in multiple sclerosis. Assay: immunoSEQ multiplex PCR; the TCRdb copy retains only in-frame clones and omits some. The sample yields about 44,000 clones, nearly 90% seen once. Sequenced material: CD4+ T cells from peripheral blood mononuclear cells, taken after pregnancy. Receptors were obtained from a female donor with multiple sclerosis, enrolled in a pregnancy study.

The chain links TRBV27 to TRBJ2-1; 12 bases match TRBD2. J was trimmed by 1 base and V by 5 bases; bases with no gene match: 6. This CDR3 has 17 amino acids. Germline values: CDR1 MNHEY, CDR2 SMNVEV (reference sequence). The CDR3 sequence is CASSLSSGRGSYNEQFF. The CDR3 nucleotides read TGTGCCAGCAGTCTGTCTAGCGGGAGGGGATCCTACAATGAGCAGTTCTTC.

V and J are TRBV5-4 and TRBJ1-2; D may be TRBD1 (6 bases). Germline loops: CDR1 SGHNT, CDR2 YYREEE (reference sequence). The length of the CDR3 is 15 residues. V was pared by 4 bases and J by 4 bases, with 17 bases between. The DNA for the CDR3 is TGTGCCAGCAGCCCGGGGCTGCCCAGGGGCTATGGCTACACCTTC. It translates to CASSPGLPRGYGYTF.

The rearrangement uses TRBV19 and TRBJ1-1, with 8 bases aligning to TRBD1. The trim removed 4 bases at V and 5 bases at J, leaving 12 bases unmatched. The CDR3 has 16 residues. CDR1 and CDR2 (germline): LNHDA, SQIVND (reference sequence). CDR3 protein: CASSTFRTGRGTEAFF. In DNA form, the CDR3 reads TGTGCCAGTAGTACCTTCCGGACAGGGAGGGGAACTGAAGCTTTCTTT.

This chain links TRBV23-1 with TRBJ2-3; D gene ambiguous. TRBV23-1 falls under the ORF class, with uncertain function. The CDR3 loop spans 14 amino acids. The germline V and J ends were trimmed by 3 bases and 2 bases, with 9 bases remaining between them. The CDR3 sequence is CASSHPEHTDTQYF. The CDR3 DNA reads as TGCGCCAGCAGTCACCCCGAACACACAGATACGCAGTATTTT.

The V and J genes are TRBV7-2 and TRBJ2-4, with 12 bases matching TRBD2. Germline V lookup: CDR1 SGHTA, CDR2 FQGNSA. This CDR3 has 16 amino acids. V lost 3 bases to trimming and J lost 9 bases; unmatched junction nucleotides: 9. Written as DNA, the CDR3 is TGTGCCAGCAGCTTGACTAGCGGGAGTGGGGGGACCATTCAGTACTTC. Encoded protein: CASSLTSGSGGTIQYF.

The rearrangement joins TRBV12-5 to TRBJ2-1, with a tentative D call TRBD2 (6 bases). The CDR3 is 14 residues long. Per the germline V gene, CDR1 is LGHNT and CDR2 is FRNRAP. V shed 1 base and J shed 3 bases, with 7 bases lying between them. CDR3 in DNA: TGTGCTAGTGGTTTGGGGGAGGACTACAATGAGCAGTTCTTC. The encoded protein is CASGLGEDYNEQFF. Variable domain in full (rest from reference TRBV12-5 and TRBJ2-1): DARVTQTPRHKVTEMGQEVTMRCQPILGHNTVFWYRQTMMQGLELLAYFRNRAPLDDSGMPKDRFSAEMPDATLATLKIQPSEPRDSAVYFCASGLGEDYNEQFFGPGTRLTVL.

The CDR3 sequence: CASKSPGGTDTQYF. The CDR3 DNA reads TGTGCCAGCAAGTCCCCAGGGGGAACAGATACGCAGTATTTT. V usage is TRBV5-4 and J usage is TRBJ2-3; 7 bases are a match to TRBD1. CDR3 length: 14 amino acids. J lost 3 bases, V lost 6 bases, and 7 bases had no gene match. CDR1 and CDR2 (germline): SGHNT, YYREEE (reference sequence).